Detailed here is one TCR beta chain. Its antigen target is currently unknown. There are no base qualities to consult, and no much larger clone falls within one base. Another Seattle source contributed samples from volunteer blood donors who had recovered from COVID-19. Each collaborating institution followed its own protocols to collect whole blood in K2EDTA tubes. For TCRbeta analysis, collaborators shipped samples in one of three forms: frozen whole blood, isolated PBMCs, or DNA extracted from either of those sample types. This sample was taken from a study of blood T cell repertoires in COVID-19 (dated by TCRdb to 2020 to 2021). Regarding the complete study: Collaborator samples came from the United States, Italy and Spain and covered acute and convalescent phases of COVID-19. The material from the prospective study consisted of cDNA or gDNA derived from T cells, B-cell-depleted T cells, or PBMCs. Deeply sampled blood TCRbeta repertoires from subjects exposed to, actively infected with, or recovered from COVID-19 were included in the dataset. The repertoires were released in a freely available public database intended as a resource for research on the immune response to SARS-CoV-2. Samples were obtained from the ongoing ImmuneRACE study (first 160 participants) and from over 1,000 subjects provided by 6 global collaborators. The sample metadata nearly always contained a de-identified subject ID, COVID-19 status, age in years and sex. Where HLA class I and class II types were available, the types were taken from metadata supplied by the sample provider, not from assay-based typing.

The immunoSEQ Assay, a bias-controlled multiplex PCR, was used to amplify TCRbeta CDR3 regions from genomic DNA. As for the authors' bioinformatics: The number of nucleated cells in each sample was estimated from the amplification of reference gene primers within the assay. To quantify the absolute abundance of each unique TCRbeta CDR3 rearrangement, sequence reads were collapsed and filtered. For each sample, productive Simpson clonality was calculated by taking the square root of Simpson's diversity index across productive rearrangements. TCRdb retrieved this table from immuneACCESS and kept in-frame rearrangements only. Not all clones are present; in checked studies, unresolved V genes account for under half, and no reason is known for the remainder. V, J and clone size derive from that table, while D and trimming were established from the DNA sequence. The sample table contains about 210,000 clones; only one count was recorded for around nine tenths of them. Together, the top ten hold approximately 6% of the sample.

Looking up the germline V gene yields CDR1 SGDLS and CDR2 YYNGEE. V gives up 3 bases and J gives up 0 bases, and the segment between their germline ends measures 10 bases. Including the terminal cysteine and phenylalanine, the CDR3 comprises 14 residues. The entry retains the CDR3 DNA only, 42 bases that are in frame from base 1. Beyond this particular receptor, the publication reports: The amount of clinical and demographic metadata varied by source and participant and was provided uncurated.

Sample: peripheral blood. The sequence is built from TRBV9 and TRBJ2-7, with the D gene too uncertain to name. The receptor comes from a man aged 55-75 years who had recovered from COVID-19. The nucleotide sequence is TGTGCCAGCAGCGCGAGCAGGTCCTCCTACGAGCAGTACTTC. It codes for CASSASRSSYEQYF.